Listed here are 18 T cell receptor beta chains from one sample, sequenced in a study of T cell responses to AZD1222 COVID-19 vaccine. Profiled with immunoSEQ multiplex PCR; TCRdb holds only in-frame clones, not every one. The repertoire holds under 150,000 clones, with just over 90% as singletons. The sample consisted of peripheral blood, taken on day 0 of AZD1222 vaccination. All receptors derive from an adult in good health.

The V gene is TRBV4-1, the J gene TRBJ2-1, with a weak D call TRBD2 (6 bases). This CDR3 is built from 13 residues. Germline values: CDR1 MGHRA, CDR2 YSYEKL. Trimming took off 3 bases at V and 5 bases at J, with 8 bases between the two ends. DNA of the CDR3: TGCGCCAGCAGCCAGGGGACTGACAATGAGCAGTTCTTC. It translates to CASSQGTDNEQFF.

The chain has TRBV7-2 and TRBJ1-6; perhaps TRBD1 as D (6 bases). Trimming stripped 1 base from V and 5 bases from J, with 12 bases between. Germline lookup yields CDR1 SGHTA and CDR2 FQGNSA. This CDR3 is 16 amino acids long. The CDR3 spells CASSLGTAKNNSPLHF. In DNA form, the CDR3 reads TGTGCCAGCAGCTTAGGGACAGCAAAAAATAATTCACCCCTCCACTTT.

The rearrangement uses TRBV6-2 or TRBV6-3 and TRBJ2-1; a weak D match, TRBD1 (5 bases). The germline V and J ends were trimmed by 2 bases and 6 bases, with 8 bases remaining between them. The CDR3 is 13 amino acids. Per germline, CDR1 MNHEY and CDR2 SVGEGT. CDR3 in DNA: TGTGCCAGCAGTTACGACAGAACCAATGAGCAGTTCTTC. This gives the protein CASSYDRTNEQFF.

The chain employs TRBV4-3 and TRBJ1-1, with a weak D call TRBD1 (5 bases). CDR1 is LGHNA, CDR2 YSLEER, per germline. The CDR3 sequence is 14 residues long. V was clipped by 0 bases and J by 5 bases, with 10 bases between them. The CDR3 DNA follows: TGCGCCAGCAGCCAAGACGGGACCGGAACTGAAGCTTTCTTT. This encodes CASSQDGTGTEAFF.

The CDR3 spells CASSESQTGPYGYTF. CDR3 nucleotide sequence: TGTGCCAGCAGTGAATCCCAGACAGGGCCCTATGGCTACACCTTC. The chain combines TRBV6-1 with TRBJ1-2; 7 nucleotides match TRBD1. The CDR3 spans 15 residues. Germline V gene sequence: CDR1 MNHNS, CDR2 SASEGT. V lost 2 bases and J lost 4; bases outside the gene matches: 7.

The rearrangement links TRBV19 to TRBJ1-1; 8 bases line up with TRBD1. From germline, CDR1 is LNHDA and CDR2 SQIVND (reference sequence). The CDR3 sequence is 17 residues long. V lost 6 bases, J lost 0 bases, and 12 bases stayed unmatched. CDR3 coding DNA: TGTGCCAGTAGAAGCCAGGGGGCAGGTAGGGTGAACACTGAAGCTTTCTTT. This sequence encodes CASRSQGAGRVNTEAFF.

The chain joins TRBV19 to TRBJ1-4; TRBD1 is a possible D gene (5 bases). V gave up 5 bases and J gave up 4 bases, with 11 bases separating them. The germline V gene encodes CDR1 LNHDA and CDR2 SQIVND (reference sequence). This CDR3 spans 14 amino acids. This CDR3 reads CASSGGSLNEKLFF. CDR3 DNA sequence: TGTGCCAGTAGTGGGGGAAGCCTTAATGAAAAACTGTTTTTT.

The chain recombines TRBV7-9 with TRBJ2-1; D is possibly TRBD1 or TRBD2 (5 bases each). This CDR3 spans 16 amino acids. With 5 bases removed from V and 4 bases from J, the gap between germline ends came to 18 bases. Germline V gene sequence: CDR1 SEHNR, CDR2 FQNEAQ (reference sequence). Here the CDR3 reads CASSQLSGPRYNEQFF. CDR3 DNA sequence: TGTGCCAGCAGCCAACTTTCGGGACCCCGGTACAATGAGCAGTTCTTC.

This clone is a singleton in its sample. The gene calls are TRBV4-2 and TRBJ2-1, with a tentative D call TRBD1 (5 bases). Trimming cost V 4 bases and J 0 bases, with 13 bases left between them. The germline V gene encodes CDR1 LGHNA and CDR2 YNFKEQ. The CDR3 extends over 16 amino acids. This CDR3 reads CASSPQGAGSYNEQFF. In DNA form, the CDR3 reads TGTGCCAGCAGCCCGCAAGGGGCTGGCTCCTACAATGAGCAGTTCTTC.

The chain couples TRBV5-4 to TRBJ2-3; 8 bases fit TRBD2. CDR3 length: 18 residues. The J segment lost 0 bases and the V segment lost 2 bases, leaving 11 bases of the junction unmatched. The germline V gene encodes CDR1 SGHNT and CDR2 YYREEE (reference sequence). The CDR3 is CASSFRGGTAYSTDTQYF. The CDR3, as DNA: TGTGCCAGCAGCTTTCGGGGGGGGACGGCTTATAGCACAGATACGCAGTATTTT.

This rearrangement joins TRBV21-1 to TRBJ1-2. TRBV21-1 is a pseudogene locus. The CDR3 is 14 residues long. The CDR3 region has the DNA TGTGCCAGTCCGCTGTCGGCGTTTTATTATGGCTACACCTTC. Its protein product is CASPLSAFYYGYTF.

V usage is TRBV5-8 and J usage is TRBJ1-5; D gene unclear. The V gene lost 4 bases and the J gene lost 0 bases, with 14 bases spanning the gap. This CDR3 is 16 amino acids long. CDR1 SGHTS and CDR2 YDEGEE come from the germline V gene. CDR3 in DNA: TGTGCCAGCAGCCGGAGCTCGGGGTATAGCAATCAGCCCCAGCATTTT. It encodes CASSRSSGYSNQPQHF. Filled out from reference TRBV5-8 and TRBJ1-5, the complete variable domain reads EAGVTQSPTHLIKTRGQQATLRCSPISGHTSVYWYQQALGLGLQFLLWYDEGEERNRGNFPPRFSGRQFPNYSSELNVNALELEDSALYLCASSRSSGYSNQPQHFGDGTRLSIL.

The chain combines TRBV7-2 with TRBJ1-2, with TRBD1 matching over 9 bases. This CDR3 region has 18 residues. Unmatched junction bases numbered 15, after V lost 5 bases and J lost 2 bases. The germline V gene encodes CDR1 SGHTA and CDR2 FQGNSA. The CDR3 here is CASSQFLPGQGLNYGYTF. In nucleotides, the CDR3 is TGTGCCAGCAGCCAATTTTTACCGGGACAGGGATTAAACTATGGCTACACCTTC.

The chain's CDR3 is CASAFDSQGRDTQYF. The CDR3, as DNA: TGTGCCAGCGCATTCGACTCCCAAGGTAGAGATACGCAGTATTTT. The chain is built from TRBV7-9 and TRBJ2-3; no definite D call. CDR3 length equals 15 residues. Germline CDR1 is SEHNR and CDR2 is FQNEAQ (reference sequence). Trimming pared 8 bases from V and 5 bases from J, leaving 20 bases between. The complete variable domain, with remaining parts taken from reference TRBV7-9 and TRBJ2-3, reads DTGVSQNPRHKITKRGQNVTFRCDPISEHNRLYWYRQTLGQGPEFLTYFQNEAQLEKSRLLSDRFSAERPKGSFSTLEIQRTEQGDSAMYLCASAFDSQGRDTQYFGPGTRLTVL.

The chain employs TRBV5-5 and TRBJ2-5; 9 bases are shared with TRBD1. The CDR3 runs 16 residues. After removal of 0 bases from V and 5 bases from J, the junction contained 8 bases not matched to a gene. CDR1 is SGHKS, CDR2 YYEKEE, per germline (reference sequence). The CDR3 nucleotides read TGTGCCAGCAGCTTGGCCCTAGGACAGGGGCAGGAGACCCAGTACTTC. It translates to CASSLALGQGQETQYF.

This sequence joins TRBV13 and TRBJ1-1; D unclear. The germline CDR1 and CDR2 sequences are PRHDT and FYEKMQ (reference sequence). The germline V and J ends were trimmed by 2 bases and 3 bases, with 7 bases remaining between them. The CDR3 consists of 13 residues. The CDR3 DNA is TGTGCCAGCAGCTTACGAGGGTACACTGAAGCTTTCTTT. Its protein product is CASSLRGYTEAFF.

The chain employs TRBV6-5 and TRBJ2-2; D gene ambiguous. CDR3 length: 12 amino acids. The V gene's germline CDR1 is MNHEY and CDR2 SVGAGI. The germline V and J ends were trimmed by 5 bases and 4 bases, with 5 bases remaining between them. CDR3 sequence reads: CASSPLTGELFF. As DNA, the CDR3 is TGTGCCAGCAGTCCCCTCACCGGGGAGCTGTTTTTT.

The CDR3 DNA follows: TGTGCCAGCAGTTTCACAACACCGGCCGGGGAGCTGTTTTTT. Translated, it gives CASSFTTPAGELFF. V is TRBV6-2 or TRBV6-3 and J is TRBJ2-2; D gene ambiguous. Germline V gene sequence: CDR1 MNHEY, CDR2 SVGEGT. CDR3 size: 14 residues. Trimming left V 4 bases short and J 6 bases short, with 12 bases between.